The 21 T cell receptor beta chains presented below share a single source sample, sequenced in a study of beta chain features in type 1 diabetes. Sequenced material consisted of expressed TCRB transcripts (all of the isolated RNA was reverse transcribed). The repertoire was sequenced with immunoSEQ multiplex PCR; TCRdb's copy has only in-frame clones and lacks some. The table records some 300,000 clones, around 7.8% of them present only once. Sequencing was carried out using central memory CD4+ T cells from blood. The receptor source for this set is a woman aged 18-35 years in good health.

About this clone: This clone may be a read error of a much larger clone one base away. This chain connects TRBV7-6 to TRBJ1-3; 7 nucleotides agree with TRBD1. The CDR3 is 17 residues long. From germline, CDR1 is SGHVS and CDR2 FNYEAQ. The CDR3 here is CAGSSGTVAFSGNTIYF. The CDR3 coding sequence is TGTGCCGGCAGCTCCGGGACAGTGGCCTTCTCTGGAAACACCATATATTTT. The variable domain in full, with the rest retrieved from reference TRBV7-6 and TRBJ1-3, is GAGVSQSPRYKVTKRGQDVALRCDPISGHVSLYWYRQALGQGPEFLTYFNYEAQQDKSGLPNDRFSAERPEGSISTLTIQRTEQRDSAMYRCAGSSGTVAFSGNTIYFGEGSWLTVV.

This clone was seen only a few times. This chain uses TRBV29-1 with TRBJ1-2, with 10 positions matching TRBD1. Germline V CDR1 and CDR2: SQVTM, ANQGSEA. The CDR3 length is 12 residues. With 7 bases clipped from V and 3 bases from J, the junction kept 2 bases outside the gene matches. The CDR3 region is CSAGTGDYGYTF. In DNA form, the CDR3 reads TGCAGCGCTGGGACAGGGGACTATGGCTACACCTTC.

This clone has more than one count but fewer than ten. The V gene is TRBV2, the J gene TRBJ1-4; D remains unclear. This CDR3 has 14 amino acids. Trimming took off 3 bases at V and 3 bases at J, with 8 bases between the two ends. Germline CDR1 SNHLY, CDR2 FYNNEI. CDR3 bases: TGTGCCAGCAGTGAGTCGGTGGCTAATGAAAAACTGTTTTTT. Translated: CASSESVANEKLFF.

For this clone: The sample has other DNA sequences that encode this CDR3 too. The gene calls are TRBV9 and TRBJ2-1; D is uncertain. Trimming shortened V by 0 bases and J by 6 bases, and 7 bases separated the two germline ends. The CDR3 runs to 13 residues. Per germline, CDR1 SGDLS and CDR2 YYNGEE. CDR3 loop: CASSVGALNEQFF. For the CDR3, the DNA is TGTGCCAGCAGCGTAGGAGCACTCAATGAGCAGTTCTTC.

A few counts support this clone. CDR3 residues: CASSAELVTDTQYF. DNA of the CDR3: TGTGCCAGCAGCGCCGAACTGGTTACAGATACGCAGTATTTT. The V gene is TRBV9, the J gene TRBJ2-3, with D uncertain. V gave up 3 bases and J gave up 3 bases, with 11 bases separating them. From germline, CDR1 is SGDLS and CDR2 YYNGEE. The CDR3 extends over 14 amino acids.

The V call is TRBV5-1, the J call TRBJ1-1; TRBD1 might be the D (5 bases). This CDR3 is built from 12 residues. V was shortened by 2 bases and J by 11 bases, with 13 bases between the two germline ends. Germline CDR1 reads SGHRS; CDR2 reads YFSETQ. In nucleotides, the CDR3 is TGCGCCAGCAGCTTCTCAGCAGGGATGGCTTTCTTT. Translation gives CASSFSAGMAFF.

This CDR3 is CASSLLGGDNTGELFF. CDR3 bases: TGCGCCAGCAGCTTGCTCGGGGGTGATAACACCGGGGAGCTGTTTTTT. The chain joins TRBV5-1 to TRBJ2-2, with D perhaps TRBD2 (6 bases). This CDR3 has 16 amino acids. The V end was cut by 1 base, the J end by 2 bases, with 12 bases between. Germline values: CDR1 SGHRS, CDR2 YFSETQ. Based on the CDR3 plus reference TRBV5-1 and TRBJ2-2, the full variable domain is KAGVTQTPRYLIKTRGQQVTLSCSPISGHRSVSWYQQTPGQGLQFLFEYFSETQRNKGNFPGRFSGRQFSNSRSEMNVSTLELGDSALYLCASSLLGGDNTGELFFGEGSRLTVL.

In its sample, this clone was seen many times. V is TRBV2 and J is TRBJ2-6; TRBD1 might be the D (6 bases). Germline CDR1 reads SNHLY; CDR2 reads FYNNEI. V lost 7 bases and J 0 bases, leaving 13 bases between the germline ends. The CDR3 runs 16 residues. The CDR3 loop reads CASIKDRISGANVLTF. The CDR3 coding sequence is TGTGCCAGCATTAAGGACAGAATCTCTGGGGCCAACGTCCTGACTTTC.

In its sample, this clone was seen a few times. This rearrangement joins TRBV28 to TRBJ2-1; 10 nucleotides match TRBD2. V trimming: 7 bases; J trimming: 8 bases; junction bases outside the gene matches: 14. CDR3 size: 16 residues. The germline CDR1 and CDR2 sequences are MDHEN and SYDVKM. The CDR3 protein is CASTKNGAGGRHEQFF. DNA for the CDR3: TGTGCCAGCACGAAAAACGGAGCGGGGGGGCGTCATGAGCAGTTCTTC. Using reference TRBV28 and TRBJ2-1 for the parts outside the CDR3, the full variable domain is DVKVTQSSRYLVKRTGEKVFLECVQDMDHENMFWYRQDPGLGLRLIYFSYDVKMKEKGDIPEGYSVSREKKERFSLILESASTNQTSMYLCASTKNGAGGRHEQFFGPGTRLTVL.

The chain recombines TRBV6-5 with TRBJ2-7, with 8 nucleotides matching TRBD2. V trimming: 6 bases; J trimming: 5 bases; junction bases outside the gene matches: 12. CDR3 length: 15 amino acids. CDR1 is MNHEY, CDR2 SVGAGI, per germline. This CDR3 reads CASSPLGVAGNEQYF. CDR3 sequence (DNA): TGTGCCAGCAGCCCTCTCGGGGTAGCGGGAAACGAGCAGTACTTC.

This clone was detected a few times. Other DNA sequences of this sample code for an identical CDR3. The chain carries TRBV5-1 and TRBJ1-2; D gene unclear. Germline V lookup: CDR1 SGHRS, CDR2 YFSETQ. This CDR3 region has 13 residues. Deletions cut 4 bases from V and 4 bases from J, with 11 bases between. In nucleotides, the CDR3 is TGCGCCAGCAGCCTAGGCCGGGCCTATGGCTACACCTTC. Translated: CASSLGRAYGYTF. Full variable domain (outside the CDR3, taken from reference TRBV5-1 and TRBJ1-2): KAGVTQTPRYLIKTRGQQVTLSCSPISGHRSVSWYQQTPGQGLQFLFEYFSETQRNKGNFPGRFSGRQFSNSRSEMNVSTLELGDSALYLCASSLGRAYGYTFGSGTRLTVV.

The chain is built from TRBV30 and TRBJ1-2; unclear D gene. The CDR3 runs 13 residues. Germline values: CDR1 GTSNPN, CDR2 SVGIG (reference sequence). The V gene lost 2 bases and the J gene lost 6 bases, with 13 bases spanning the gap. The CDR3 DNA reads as TGTGCCTGGAGTCCCGATTCGACTGATGGCTACACCTTC. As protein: CAWSPDSTDGYTF.

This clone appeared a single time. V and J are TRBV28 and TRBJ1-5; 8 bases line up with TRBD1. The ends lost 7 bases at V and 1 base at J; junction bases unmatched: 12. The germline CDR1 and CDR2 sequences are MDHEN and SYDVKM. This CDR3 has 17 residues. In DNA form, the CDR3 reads TGTGCCAGCACCAGTTCAACGACAGGGGCGAGCAATCAGCCCCAGCATTTT. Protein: CASTSSTTGASNQPQHF. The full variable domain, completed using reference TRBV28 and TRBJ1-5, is DVKVTQSSRYLVKRTGEKVFLECVQDMDHENMFWYRQDPGLGLRLIYFSYDVKMKEKGDIPEGYSVSREKKERFSLILESASTNQTSMYLCASTSSTTGASNQPQHFGDGTRLSIL.

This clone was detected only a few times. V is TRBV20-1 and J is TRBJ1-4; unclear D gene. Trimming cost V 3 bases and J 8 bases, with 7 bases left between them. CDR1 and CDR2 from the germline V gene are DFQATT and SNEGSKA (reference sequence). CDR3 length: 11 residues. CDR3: CSARSGEKLFF. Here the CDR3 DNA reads TGCAGTGCTAGGTCTGGGGAAAAACTGTTTTTT.

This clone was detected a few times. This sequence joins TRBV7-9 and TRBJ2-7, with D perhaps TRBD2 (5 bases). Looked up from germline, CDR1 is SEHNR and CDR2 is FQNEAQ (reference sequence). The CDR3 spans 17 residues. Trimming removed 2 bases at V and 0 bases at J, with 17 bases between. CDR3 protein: CASSLKGRGFSSYEQYV. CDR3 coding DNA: TGTGCCAGCAGCTTAAAGGGTCGGGGTTTCAGCTCCTACGAGCAGTACGTC.

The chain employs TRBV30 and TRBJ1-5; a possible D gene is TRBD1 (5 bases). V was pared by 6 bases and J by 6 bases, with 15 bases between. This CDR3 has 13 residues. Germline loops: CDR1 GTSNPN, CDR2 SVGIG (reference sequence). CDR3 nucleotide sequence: TGTGCCTGCGGGGCAGGGTCAATTCAGCCCCAGCATTTT. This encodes CACGAGSIQPQHF.

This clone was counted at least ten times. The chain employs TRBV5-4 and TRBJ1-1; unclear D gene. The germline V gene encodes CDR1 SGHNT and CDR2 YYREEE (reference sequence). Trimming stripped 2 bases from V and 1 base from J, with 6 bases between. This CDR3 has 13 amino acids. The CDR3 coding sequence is TGTGCCAGCAGCTTCGCCCCGAACACTGAAGCTTTCTTT. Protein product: CASSFAPNTEAFF.

This CDR3 is CASSFGQGEGQPQHF. The CDR3 DNA reads as TGTGCCAGCAGCTTCGGACAGGGTGAGGGTCAGCCCCAGCATTTT. The rearrangement uses TRBV7-2 and TRBJ1-5, with 8 bases fitting TRBD1. Per germline, CDR1 SGHTA and CDR2 FQGNSA. This CDR3 contains 15 residues. The V gene end was trimmed by 3 bases and the J gene end by 6 bases; junction bases not matched to a gene: 7.

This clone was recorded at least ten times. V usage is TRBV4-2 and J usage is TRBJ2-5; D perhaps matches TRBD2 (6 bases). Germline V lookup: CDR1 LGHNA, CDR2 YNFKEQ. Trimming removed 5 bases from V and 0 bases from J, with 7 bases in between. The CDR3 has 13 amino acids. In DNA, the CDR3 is TGTGCCAGCAGCGTAGCGGACCAAGAGACCCAGTACTTC. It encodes CASSVADQETQYF.

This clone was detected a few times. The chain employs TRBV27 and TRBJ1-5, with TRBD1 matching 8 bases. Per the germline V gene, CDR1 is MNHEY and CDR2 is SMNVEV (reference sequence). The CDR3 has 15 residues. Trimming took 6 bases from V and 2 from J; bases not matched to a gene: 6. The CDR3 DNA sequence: TGTGCCAGCAGAGACCCAGGGGGCGGCAATCAGCCCCAGCATTTT. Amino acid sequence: CASRDPGGGNQPQHF.

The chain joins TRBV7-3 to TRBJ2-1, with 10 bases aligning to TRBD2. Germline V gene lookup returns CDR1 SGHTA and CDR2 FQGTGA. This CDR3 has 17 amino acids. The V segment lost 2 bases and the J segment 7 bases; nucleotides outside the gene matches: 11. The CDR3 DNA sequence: TGTGCCAGCAGCTTAGGGTCTAGCGGGAGATTAGGGAATGAGCAGTTCTTC. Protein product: CASSLGSSGRLGNEQFF. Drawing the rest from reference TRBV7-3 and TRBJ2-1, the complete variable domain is GAGVSQTPSNKVTEKGKYVELRCDPISGHTALYWYRQSLGQGPEFLIYFQGTGAADDSGLPNDRFFAVRPEGSVSTLKIQRTERGDSAVYLCASSLGSSGRLGNEQFFGPGTRLTVL.